These T cell receptor beta chains were read from a single sample in a study of shared clonotypes between healthy human individuals. Some clones are missing from TCRdb's copy, which holds only in-frame ones; the method was immunoSEQ multiplex PCR. Counted here are about 2.3 million clones, approximately 95% occurring once; the ten biggest clones make up roughly 0.36%. Specimen: naive CD4+ T cells from PBMCs. These receptors all stem from a man aged 18 to 30 in good health. Some clones in this sample may be carry-over from other donors' samples. Both conserved end residues are part of each CDR3. D genes are given only for firm matches. A row's size may be missing; if present it is once, few, many or a size class.

cdr3_nt,cdr3_aa,d_call,clone_size,j_call,v_call
TGTGCCAGCAGTGAGAGAACTGGGGAAAAACTGTTTTTT,CASSERTGEKLFF,NA,NA,TRBJ1-4,TRBV6-1
TGCGCCAGCAGCCAACTAGCGGACACAGATACGCAGTATTTT,CASSQLADTDTQYF,TRBD2,NA,TRBJ2-3,TRBV5-1
TGTGCCAGCAGTGACTCGTCCGTGGTCACCATATATTTT,CASSDSSVVTIYF,NA,NA,TRBJ1-3,TRBV6-4
TGTGCCAGCAGCTTAGACACGAGCTACAATGAGCAGTTCTTC,CASSLDTSYNEQFF,NA,NA,TRBJ2-1,TRBV11-1
TGTGCCAGCAGCTGGGGACAGGGAGATGGCTACACCTTC,CASSWGQGDGYTF,TRBD1,NA,TRBJ1-2,TRBV7-3
TGTGCCAGCAGTTACGAAGCTAACTATGGCTACACCTTC,CASSYEANYGYTF,NA,NA,TRBJ1-2,TRBV6-5
TGTGCCAGCAGCTTCTGGGGCGGGAGGGTGCAGTTCTTC,CASSFWGGRVQFF,TRBD2,NA,TRBJ2-1,TRBV5-4
TGTGCCAGCTCACCCCTAAGACAGGGGGCCGCTGAAGCTTTCTTT,CASSPLRQGAAEAFF,TRBD1,few,TRBJ1-1,TRBV18
TGCGCCAGCAGCTTGGCCGTGCAGGGTAGAAACACCATATATTTT,CASSLAVQGRNTIYF,NA,NA,TRBJ1-3,TRBV5-1
TGTGCCAGCAGCGACAGGGGAACTGAAGCTTTCTTT,CASSDRGTEAFF,TRBD1,NA,TRBJ1-1,TRBV13
TGTGCCAGCAGCGCGCAGCCCTATGGCTACACCTTC,CASSAQPYGYTF,NA,NA,TRBJ1-2,TRBV28
TGTGCCAGCAGCTTGGGGACAGGGGCGGGAGATACGCAGTATTTT,CASSLGTGAGDTQYF,TRBD1,NA,TRBJ2-3,TRBV5-8
TGTGCCAGCAGTACAAACACCATATATTTT,CASSTNTIYF,NA,NA,TRBJ1-3,TRBV28
TGTGCCAGCAGTTTATGGGGCGGGAGCTCCTACAATGAGCAGTTCTTC,CASSLWGGSSYNEQFF,TRBD2,NA,TRBJ2-1,TRBV27
TGTGCCAGCAGTTTATCTGTCAGGGTAAGAGGGCACACTGAAGCTTTCTTT,CASSLSVRVRGHTEAFF,NA,NA,TRBJ1-1,TRBV27
TGTGCCAGCAGCACTCCAAGCGGGAGTTTTTCCTACGAGCAGTACTTC,CASSTPSGSFSYEQYF,TRBD2,NA,TRBJ2-7,TRBV9
TGTGCCAGCAGCTTAGAGGGCCGGAGCTCCTACAATGAGCAGTTCTTC,CASSLEGRSSYNEQFF,NA,NA,TRBJ2-1,TRBV7-2
TGCGCCAGCAGCTTGGCGGATAGTCTCTACAATGAGCAGTTCTTC,CASSLADSLYNEQFF,NA,NA,TRBJ2-1,TRBV5-1
TGTGCCAGCAGTTACGATTCAAACGGAGGGTTGTACTTC,CASSYDSNGGLYF,NA,NA,TRBJ2-7,TRBV6-6
TGTGCCAGCAGTGCTGGCGACTCCTACGAGCAGTACTTC,CASSAGDSYEQYF,NA,NA,TRBJ2-7,TRBV2
TGTGCCAGCAGCCAACCGTTATACACCGGGGAGCTGTTTTTT,CASSQPLYTGELFF,NA,NA,TRBJ2-2,TRBV14
TGCGCCAGCCGGCAAACAACGGGATCCTACAATGAGCAGTTCTTC,CASRQTTGSYNEQFF,NA,NA,TRBJ2-1,TRBV4-1
TGTGCCAGCCGGCCCCGGGACTTGGGGCCAGATACGCAGTATTTT,CASRPRDLGPDTQYF,NA,NA,TRBJ2-3,TRBV6-1
TGCGCCAGCAGTCGGAAAAAGAACAGGACCCTCGGGGAGCTGTTTTTT,CASSRKKNRTLGELFF,NA,NA,TRBJ2-2,TRBV23-1
TGTGCCAGTAGTATAGTTCCGGGAAAAGCTTTCTTT,CASSIVPGKAFF,NA,NA,TRBJ1-1,TRBV19
TGTGCCAGTAGTAAGAGGCTTGGAGGGGGCGGTACAGATACGCAGTATTTT,CASSKRLGGGGTDTQYF,NA,NA,TRBJ2-3,TRBV19
TGTGCCAGCACTCTCACAGGGGCCAACACCGGGGAGCTGTTTTTT,CASTLTGANTGELFF,TRBD1,NA,TRBJ2-2,TRBV27
TGTGCCAGCAGCTTAGGGCTAGCTGGAGGTGAGCAGTTCTTC,CASSLGLAGGEQFF,NA,NA,TRBJ2-1,TRBV7-2
TGTGCCAGCAGTTTAACAGACACCCCAGGGGCCTACGAGCAGTACTTC,CASSLTDTPGAYEQYF,NA,NA,TRBJ2-7,TRBV28
TGTGCCAGCAGTGAAGGGGGGTCGCATCAGCCCCAGCATTTT,CASSEGGSHQPQHF,NA,NA,TRBJ1-5,TRBV6-1
TGTGCCAGCAGTGATCTTCGTGGAGGTTGGAATCAGCCCCAGCATTTT,CASSDLRGGWNQPQHF,NA,NA,TRBJ1-5,TRBV6-1
TGTGCCAGCAGCTTAGCGGGGACTAACACCGGGGAGCTGTTTTTT,CASSLAGTNTGELFF,NA,NA,TRBJ2-2,TRBV7-2
TGTGCCAGCAGCTCAACGGGACAGGGATTGTCAGATACGCAGTATTTT,CASSSTGQGLSDTQYF,TRBD1,NA,TRBJ2-3,TRBV7-3
TGTGCCAGTAGTGCATCCCAGGGATTAGCGGGATTTTCCTACGAGCAGTACTTC,CASSASQGLAGFSYEQYF,TRBD2,NA,TRBJ2-7,TRBV19
TGTGCCAGCAGTTTACGCGGGTTCGAGCAGTACTTC,CASSLRGFEQYF,NA,once,TRBJ2-7,TRBV28
TGTGCCAGCAGCCAAACCAGCCTGGGAAACACTGAAGCTTTCTTT,CASSQTSLGNTEAFF,NA,few,TRBJ1-1,TRBV7-3
TGTGCCAGCAATGGGCCGGGACTAGCGGACAATGAGCAGTTCTTC,CASNGPGLADNEQFF,TRBD2,NA,TRBJ2-1,TRBV2
TGTGCCAGCAGCTTAGGCCGGAGGGCCAAACTGTTTTTT,CASSLGRRAKLFF,NA,NA,TRBJ1-4,TRBV13
TGTGCCAGCAGTTCCCCCCTTGGGGGTTGGGAAAAACTGTTTTTT,CASSSPLGGWEKLFF,NA,NA,TRBJ1-4,TRBV28
TGTGCCAGTCGTGGACGAGGCTACACCTTC,CASRGRGYTF,NA,NA,TRBJ1-2,TRBV5-8
TGTGCCAGCAGCTTAATGGGGGGACAGGGAATTGGCGAGCAGTACTTC,CASSLMGGQGIGEQYF,TRBD1,NA,TRBJ2-7,TRBV6-4
TGCGCCAGCAGCTTGGCGGGACAGGATAATTCACCCCTCCACTTT,CASSLAGQDNSPLHF,TRBD1,NA,TRBJ1-6,TRBV5-1
TGTGCCAGCAGCTCCCGGGACGGAGGCTATACCAATGAAAAACTGTTTTTT,CASSSRDGGYTNEKLFF,NA,NA,TRBJ1-4,TRBV7-2
TGTGCCAGCTCACCAGGTAGCGGGGCCATCACAGATACGCAGTATTTT,CASSPGSGAITDTQYF,TRBD2,few,TRBJ2-3,TRBV18
TGTGCCAGCAGTTACGCTCCGGGCCGCAATCAGCCCCAGCATTTT,CASSYAPGRNQPQHF,NA,NA,TRBJ1-5,TRBV6-5
TGTGCCAGCAGCTATTCGGGACTAGCGGTGTTAGATGAGCAGTTCTTC,CASSYSGLAVLDEQFF,TRBD2,NA,TRBJ2-1,TRBV7-3
TGCGCCAGCAGCTTGGGCGGGACGGGGGCAAGAGATGGCTACACCTTC,CASSLGGTGARDGYTF,NA,NA,TRBJ1-2,TRBV5-1
TGTGCCAGCAGACCCGGGACAGGGGGCTACGAGCAGTACTTC,CASRPGTGGYEQYF,TRBD1,NA,TRBJ2-7,TRBV2
TGCGCCAGCAGGGGACAGGGGATTTCCGGGGAGCTGTTTTTT,CASRGQGISGELFF,TRBD1,NA,TRBJ2-2,TRBV5-1
TGTGCCAGCAGTTTACTAGGAAACACCATATATTTT,CASSLLGNTIYF,NA,NA,TRBJ1-3,TRBV28
TGTGCCAGCAGTTCCCCAGGGACAGCCTACGAGCAGTACTTC,CASSSPGTAYEQYF,TRBD1,NA,TRBJ2-7,TRBV28
TGCGCCAGCAGCTGGAACAGGGGAGGGGAAAGTGAGCAGTTCTTC,CASSWNRGGESEQFF,NA,NA,TRBJ2-1,TRBV5-1
TGCGCCAGCAGTGCAGGGCTTACTGCGCCCAACAATGAGCAGTTCTTC,CASSAGLTAPNNEQFF,NA,NA,TRBJ2-1,TRBV10-1